This T cell receptor (beta chain) comes out of a study of blood T cell repertoires in COVID-19. Residents of about two dozen US areas, aged about 18 to 95 years, made up the participants. The assay was immunoSEQ multiplex PCR, and TCRdb's table has in-frame clones only and misses some. The sample shows 200,000 to 250,000 clones, less than 90% of them seen only once. This clone came up many times. The CDR3 extends over 13 amino acids. The germline V gene has CDR1 KGHSH and CDR2 LQKENI. The V segment lost 5 bases and the J segment 7 bases; nucleotides outside the gene matches: 6. The chain joins TRBV18 to TRBJ2-5; TRBD1 agrees at 8 bases. The receptor was isolated from a woman aged 40 to 55 who had recovered from COVID-19. The sample was PBMCs or T cells enriched from blood (not recorded which). The CDR3 here is CASSEDRVATQYF. In DNA form, the CDR3 reads TGTGCCAGCTCAGAGGACAGGGTGGCGACCCAGTACTTC. Looking up the rest from reference TRBV18 and TRBJ2-5 gives the full variable domain: NAGVMQNPRHLVRRRGQEARLRCSPMKGHSHVYWYRQLPEEGLKFMVYLQKENIIDESGMPKERFSAEFPKEGPSILRIQQVVRGDSAAYFCASSEDRVATQYFGPGTRLLVL.